This T cell receptor beta chain is drawn from a study of CD8+ T cells in alopecia areata. Study observations and caveats: Across lesional scalp, and particularly alopecia totalis/universalis, clonality surpassed that of normal scalp.

Treatment in this sample: oral pan-JAK inhibitor, 5-10 mg twice daily. The study team obtained lesional scalp punch biopsies and peripheral blood from alopecia areata patients. Germline loops: CDR1 KGHSH, CDR2 LQKENI. V dropped 0 bases and J dropped 2 bases, with 8 bases sitting between them. The CDR3 is 14 amino acids. RNA, once extracted, was reverse transcribed into cDNA for use as the sequencing template. TCRdb's table, derived via immunoSEQ multiplex PCR, lists solely in-frame clones and lacks some. The sample lists about 110,000 clones; around 50% were seen once. This clone was observed many times. Its antigen is unknown.

The chain has TRBV18 and TRBJ2-7, with a weak D call TRBD1 (6 bases). This clonotype was sampled from a human donor with alopecia areata. Sequencing used CD8+ T cells sorted from blood, obtained at week 24, from a patient treated with tofacitinib. The CDR3 is CASSPPGHTYEQYF. CDR3 nucleotides: TGTGCCAGCTCACCACCGGGACACACCTACGAGCAGTACTTC.